Listed below are T cell receptor beta chains from one sample, sequenced in a study of blood T cell repertoires in COVID-19. Sequencing was performed with immunoSEQ multiplex PCR; in TCRdb, only in-frame clones are kept and a portion is missing. The data show roughly 260,000 clones, 80% to 90% seen once. The sample was peripheral blood. These receptors all come from a woman in her thirties or forties with acute or convalescent COVID-19. Each CDR3 is given with its conserved first and last residue. The order of the fields is V gene, D gene, clone size, J gene, CDR3 DNA, CDR3 protein. A D gene is named only where the DNA matches it firmly. Where a row states a size, it is once, few, many or the class of an expanded clone; other rows omit it.

v_gene: TRBV30; d_gene: .; abundance: .; j_gene: TRBJ2-1; CDR3nt: TGTGCCTGGAGCCAAATAGTAGGGTGGCAGGGGGGCAATGAGCAGTTCTTC; CDR3aa: CAWSQIVGWQGGNEQFF
v_gene: TRBV19; d_gene: TRBD2; abundance: .; j_gene: TRBJ2-1; CDR3nt: TGTGCCAGTACTTCCGGACTAGATCTATACAATGAGCAGTTCTTC; CDR3aa: CASTSGLDLYNEQFF
v_gene: TRBV6-6; d_gene: .; abundance: .; j_gene: TRBJ1-1; CDR3nt: TGTGCCAGCAGTGGCTTCTGGACTGAAGCTTTCTTT; CDR3aa: CASSGFWTEAFF
v_gene: TRBV4-2; d_gene: TRBD1; abundance: .; j_gene: TRBJ2-2; CDR3nt: TGTGCCAGCAGCCGCCGCTCAGGGGGGAACACCGGGGAGCTGTTTTTT; CDR3aa: CASSRRSGGNTGELFF
v_gene: TRBV11-2; d_gene: .; abundance: .; j_gene: TRBJ1-1; CDR3nt: TGTGCCAGCAGCGCTCCCTGGGCAGGGGCCACTGAAGCTTTCTTT; CDR3aa: CASSAPWAGATEAFF
v_gene: TRBV5-1; d_gene: .; abundance: .; j_gene: TRBJ1-1; CDR3nt: TGCGCCAGCAGCTTGGGCCGGGGGTCGAACACTGAAGCTTTCTTT; CDR3aa: CASSLGRGSNTEAFF
v_gene: TRBV9; d_gene: .; abundance: .; j_gene: TRBJ1-4; CDR3nt: TGTGCCAGCAGCGTAGGAGGAACGTCCCTTGAAAAACTGTTTTTT; CDR3aa: CASSVGGTSLEKLFF
v_gene: TRBV6-5; d_gene: .; abundance: .; j_gene: TRBJ2-5; CDR3nt: TGTGCCAGCACTGTAGGGGGGGCAGGGTCGACCCAGTACTTC; CDR3aa: CASTVGGAGSTQYF
v_gene: TRBV27; d_gene: TRBD1; abundance: few; j_gene: TRBJ1-5; CDR3nt: TGTGCCAGCAGTTTACGTGGCCCCGGACAGGAGCATCAGCCCCAGCATTTT; CDR3aa: CASSLRGPGQEHQPQHF
v_gene: TRBV5-1; d_gene: .; abundance: .; j_gene: TRBJ1-3; CDR3nt: TGCGCCAGCAGCTTGGCCGGAGTTTCTGGAAACACCATATATTTT; CDR3aa: CASSLAGVSGNTIYF
v_gene: TRBV10-3; d_gene: .; abundance: .; j_gene: TRBJ1-2; CDR3nt: TGTGCCATCAGATACCCCAGTGGGGGGGGCTATGGCTACACCTTC; CDR3aa: CAIRYPSGGGYGYTF
v_gene: TRBV18; d_gene: TRBD1; abundance: .; j_gene: TRBJ2-3; CDR3nt: TGTGCCAGCTCACTCCGGACAGGGGGTACCACAGATACGCAGTATTTT; CDR3aa: CASSLRTGGTTDTQYF
v_gene: TRBV7-9; d_gene: .; abundance: .; j_gene: TRBJ1-1; CDR3nt: TGTGCCAGCAGCGCCGGGGGGCCATATTTGAACACTGAAGCTTTCTTT; CDR3aa: CASSAGGPYLNTEAFF
v_gene: TRBV7-2; d_gene: .; abundance: .; j_gene: TRBJ1-5; CDR3nt: TGTGCCAGCAGCCCCCCCGGACAGATCAATCAGCCCCAGCATTTT; CDR3aa: CASSPPGQINQPQHF
v_gene: TRBV24-1; d_gene: .; abundance: .; j_gene: TRBJ2-1; CDR3nt: TGTGCCACCAGTGACTCCAATGAGCAGTTCTTC; CDR3aa: CATSDSNEQFF
v_gene: TRBV19; d_gene: .; abundance: .; j_gene: TRBJ1-5; CDR3nt: TGTGCCAGTAGTCTCCCCGGACAGCTCCGTCGCAATCAGCCCCAGCATTTT; CDR3aa: CASSLPGQLRRNQPQHF
v_gene: TRBV27; d_gene: TRBD1; abundance: .; j_gene: TRBJ1-2; CDR3nt: TGTGCCAGCAGTTCACGACAGGGAGCTAACTATGGCTACACCTTC; CDR3aa: CASSSRQGANYGYTF